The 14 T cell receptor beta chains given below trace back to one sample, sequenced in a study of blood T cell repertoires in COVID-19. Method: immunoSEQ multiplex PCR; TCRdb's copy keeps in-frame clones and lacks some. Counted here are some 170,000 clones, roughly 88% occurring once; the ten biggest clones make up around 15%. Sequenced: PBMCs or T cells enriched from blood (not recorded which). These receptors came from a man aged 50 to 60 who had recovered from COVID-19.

The DNA for the CDR3 is TGTGCCAGCAGCAATCCGGGACAGGAAGAAGCTTTCTTT. It is translated as CASSNPGQEEAFF. The rearrangement uses TRBV3-1 (or the pseudogene TRBV3-2) and TRBJ1-1, with 8 bases that match TRBD1. CDR1 and CDR2 from the germline V gene are LGHDT and YNNKEL (reference sequence). After removal of 5 bases from V and 8 bases from J, the junction contained 7 bases not matched to a gene. The CDR3 spans 13 residues.

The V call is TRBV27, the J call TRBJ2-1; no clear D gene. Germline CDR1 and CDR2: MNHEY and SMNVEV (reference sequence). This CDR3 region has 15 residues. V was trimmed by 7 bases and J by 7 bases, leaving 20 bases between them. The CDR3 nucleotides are TGTGCCAGCACCCCTGGGTGGATCCAGACTAATGAGCAGTTCTTC. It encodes CASTPGWIQTNEQFF.

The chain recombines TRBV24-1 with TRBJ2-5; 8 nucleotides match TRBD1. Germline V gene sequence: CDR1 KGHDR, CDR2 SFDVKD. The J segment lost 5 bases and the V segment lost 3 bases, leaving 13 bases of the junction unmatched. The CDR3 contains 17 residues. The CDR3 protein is CATSDRSPGQGRETQYF. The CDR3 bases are TGTGCCACCAGTGATAGGAGCCCAGGACAGGGTCGTGAGACCCAGTACTTC.

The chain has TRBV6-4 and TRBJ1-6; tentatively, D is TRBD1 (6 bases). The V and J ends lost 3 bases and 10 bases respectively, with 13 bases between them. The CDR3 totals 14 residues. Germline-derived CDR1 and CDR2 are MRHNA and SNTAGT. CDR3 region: CASSEFRGNSPLHF. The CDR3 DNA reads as TGTGCCAGCAGTGAGTTCAGGGGCAACTCACCCCTCCACTTT.

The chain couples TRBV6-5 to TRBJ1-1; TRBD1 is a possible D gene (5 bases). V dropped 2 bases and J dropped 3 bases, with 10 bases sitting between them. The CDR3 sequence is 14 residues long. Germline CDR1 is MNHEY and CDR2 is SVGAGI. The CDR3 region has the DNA TGTGCCAGCAGTTACGCGGGGGGTTACACTGAAGCTTTCTTT. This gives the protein CASSYAGGYTEAFF.

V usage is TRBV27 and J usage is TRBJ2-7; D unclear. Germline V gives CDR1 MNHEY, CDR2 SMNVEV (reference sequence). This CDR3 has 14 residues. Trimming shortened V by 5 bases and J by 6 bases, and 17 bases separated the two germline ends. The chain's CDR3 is CASSPARSLIEQYF. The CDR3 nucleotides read TGTGCCAGCAGTCCAGCGCGGTCCTTGATCGAGCAGTACTTC.

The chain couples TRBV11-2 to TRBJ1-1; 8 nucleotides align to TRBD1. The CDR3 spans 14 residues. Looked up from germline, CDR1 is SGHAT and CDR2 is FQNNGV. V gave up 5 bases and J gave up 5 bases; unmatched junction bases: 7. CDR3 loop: CASSPRTGRTEAFF. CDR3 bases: TGTGCCAGCAGCCCCCGGACAGGGCGGACTGAAGCTTTCTTT.

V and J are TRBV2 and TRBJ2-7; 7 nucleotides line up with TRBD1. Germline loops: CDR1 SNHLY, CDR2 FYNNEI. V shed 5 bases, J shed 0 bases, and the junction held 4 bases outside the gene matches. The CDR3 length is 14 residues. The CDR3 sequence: CASSRQGYSYEQYF. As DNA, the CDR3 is TGTGCCAGCAGTCGACAGGGATACTCCTACGAGCAGTACTTC. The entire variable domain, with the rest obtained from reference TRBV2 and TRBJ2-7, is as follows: EPEVTQTPSHQVTQMGQEVILRCVPISNHLYFYWYRQILGQKVEFLVSFYNNEISEKSEIFDDQFSVERPDGSNFTLKIRSTKLEDSAMYFCASSRQGYSYEQYFGPGTRLTVT.

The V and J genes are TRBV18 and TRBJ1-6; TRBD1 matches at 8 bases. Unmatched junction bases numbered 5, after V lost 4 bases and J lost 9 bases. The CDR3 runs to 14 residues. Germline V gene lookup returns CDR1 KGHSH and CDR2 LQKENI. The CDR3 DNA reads TGTGCCAGCTCACAGGACAGGGAGTCTTCACCCCTCCACTTT. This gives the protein CASSQDRESSPLHF.

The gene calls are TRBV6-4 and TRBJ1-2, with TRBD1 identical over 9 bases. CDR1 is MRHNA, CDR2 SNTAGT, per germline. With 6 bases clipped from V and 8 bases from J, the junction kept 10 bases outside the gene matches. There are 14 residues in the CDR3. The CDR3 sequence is CASRATGTGFGYTF. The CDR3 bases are TGTGCCAGCAGAGCGACGGGGACAGGGTTCGGCTACACCTTC.

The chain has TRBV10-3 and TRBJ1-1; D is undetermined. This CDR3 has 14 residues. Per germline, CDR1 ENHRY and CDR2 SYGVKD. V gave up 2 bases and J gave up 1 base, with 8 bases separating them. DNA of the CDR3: TGTGCCATCAGTGAGGGTGGAGAGAACACTGAAGCTTTCTTT. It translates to CAISEGGENTEAFF.

The CDR3 nucleotides are TGTGCCAGCACTGTTGTCCCAGCTAACTATGGCTACACCTTC. It translates to CASTVVPANYGYTF. The rearrangement uses TRBV5-8 and TRBJ1-2; D gene ambiguous. This CDR3 is built from 14 residues. Germline CDR1 SGHTS, CDR2 YDEGEE. Trimming removed 6 bases at V and 0 bases at J, with 12 bases between.

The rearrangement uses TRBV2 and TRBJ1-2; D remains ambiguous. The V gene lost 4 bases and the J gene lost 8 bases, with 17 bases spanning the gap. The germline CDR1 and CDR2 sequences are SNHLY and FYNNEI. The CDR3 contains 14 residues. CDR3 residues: CASSVQKMVEGYTF. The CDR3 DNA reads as TGTGCCAGCAGTGTACAGAAGATGGTGGAAGGCTACACCTTC.

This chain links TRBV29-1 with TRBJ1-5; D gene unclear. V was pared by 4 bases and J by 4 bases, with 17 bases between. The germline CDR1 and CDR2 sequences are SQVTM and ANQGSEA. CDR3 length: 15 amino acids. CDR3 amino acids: CSVALSAAGNQPQHF. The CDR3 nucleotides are TGCAGCGTTGCTCTATCAGCAGCGGGAAATCAGCCCCAGCATTTT.